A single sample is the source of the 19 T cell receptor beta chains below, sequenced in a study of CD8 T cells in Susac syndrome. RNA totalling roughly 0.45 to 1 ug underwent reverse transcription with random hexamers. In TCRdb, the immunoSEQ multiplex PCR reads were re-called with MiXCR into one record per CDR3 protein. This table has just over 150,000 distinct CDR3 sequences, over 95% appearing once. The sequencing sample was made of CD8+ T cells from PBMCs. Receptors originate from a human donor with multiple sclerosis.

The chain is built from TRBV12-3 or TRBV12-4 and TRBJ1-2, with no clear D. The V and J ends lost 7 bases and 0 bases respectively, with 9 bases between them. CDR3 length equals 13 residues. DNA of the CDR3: TGTGCCAGCAACCGGGAGTCTAACTATGGCTACACCTTC. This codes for CASNRESNYGYTF.

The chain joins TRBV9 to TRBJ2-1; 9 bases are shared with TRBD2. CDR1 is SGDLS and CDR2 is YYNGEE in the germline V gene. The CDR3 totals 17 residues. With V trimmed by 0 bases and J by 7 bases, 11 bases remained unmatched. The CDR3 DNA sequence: TGTGCCAGCAGCGTAGCATGGGGGTTAGCGGGGGATAATGAGCAGTTCTTC. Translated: CASSVAWGLAGDNEQFF.

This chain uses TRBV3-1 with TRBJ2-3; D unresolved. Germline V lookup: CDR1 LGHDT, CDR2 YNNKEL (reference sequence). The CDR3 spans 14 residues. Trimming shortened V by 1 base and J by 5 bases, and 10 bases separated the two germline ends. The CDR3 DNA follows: TGTGCCAGCAGCCAAGCTAACCAGGAAGATACGCAGTATTTT. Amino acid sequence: CASSQANQEDTQYF.

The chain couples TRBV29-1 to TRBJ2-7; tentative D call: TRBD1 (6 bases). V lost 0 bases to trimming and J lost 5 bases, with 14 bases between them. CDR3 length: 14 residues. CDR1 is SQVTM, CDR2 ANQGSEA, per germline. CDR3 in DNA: TGCAGCGTTGAAGAGGACGGGACAATTAACGAGCAGTACTTC. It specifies CSVEEDGTINEQYF.

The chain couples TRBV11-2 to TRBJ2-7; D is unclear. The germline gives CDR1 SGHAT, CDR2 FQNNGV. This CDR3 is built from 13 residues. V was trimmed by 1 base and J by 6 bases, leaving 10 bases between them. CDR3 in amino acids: CASSLAVFSEQYF. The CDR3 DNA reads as TGTGCCAGCAGCTTAGCTGTTTTCAGCGAGCAGTACTTC. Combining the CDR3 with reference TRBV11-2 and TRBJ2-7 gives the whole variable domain EAGVAQSPRYKIIEKRQSVAFWCNPISGHATLYWYQQILGQGPKLLIQFQNNGVVDDSQLPKDRFSAERLKGVDSTLKIQPAKLEDSAVYLCASSLAVFSEQYFGPGTRLTVT.

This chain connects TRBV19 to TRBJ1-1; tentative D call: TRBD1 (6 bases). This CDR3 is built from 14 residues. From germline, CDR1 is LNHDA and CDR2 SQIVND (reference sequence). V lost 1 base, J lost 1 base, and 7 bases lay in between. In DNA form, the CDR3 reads TGTGCCAGTAGTATAGGACAGGAGAACACTGAAGCTTTCTTT. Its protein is CASSIGQENTEAFF.

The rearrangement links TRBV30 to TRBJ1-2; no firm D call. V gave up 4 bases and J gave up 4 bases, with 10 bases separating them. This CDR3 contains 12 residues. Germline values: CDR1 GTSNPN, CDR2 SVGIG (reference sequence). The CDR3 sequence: CAWTDQVYGYTF. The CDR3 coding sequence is TGTGCCTGGACAGACCAGGTCTATGGCTACACCTTC.

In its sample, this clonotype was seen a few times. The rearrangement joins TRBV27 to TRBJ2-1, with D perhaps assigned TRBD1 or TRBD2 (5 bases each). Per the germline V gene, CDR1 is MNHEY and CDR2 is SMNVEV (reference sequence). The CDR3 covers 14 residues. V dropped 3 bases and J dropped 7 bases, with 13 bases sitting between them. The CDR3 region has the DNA TGTGCCAGCAGTTTCGGGCAGGGAGTGAATGAGCAGTTCTTC. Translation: CASSFGQGVNEQFF.

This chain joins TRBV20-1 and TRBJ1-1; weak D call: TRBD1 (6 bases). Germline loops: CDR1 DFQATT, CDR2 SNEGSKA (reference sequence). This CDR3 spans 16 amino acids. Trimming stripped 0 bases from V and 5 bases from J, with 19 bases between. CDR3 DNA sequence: TGCAGTGCTAGAGATCTATTCGGGGGGCAGGGGACTGAAGCTTTCTTT. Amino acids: CSARDLFGGQGTEAFF.

Here the CDR3 reads CASSMTGDQPQHF. The CDR3 DNA is TGTGCCAGTAGTATGACAGGTGATCAGCCCCAGCATTTT. The rearrangement links TRBV19 to TRBJ1-5; weak D call: TRBD1 (6 bases). With 3 bases removed from V and 5 bases from J, the gap between germline ends came to 8 bases. The CDR3 spans 13 residues. CDR1 and CDR2 (germline): LNHDA, SQIVND (reference sequence).

CDR3: CASTSKNIQYF. CDR3 bases: TGTGCCAGCACTTCCAAAAACATTCAGTACTTC. V gene TRBV7-8 combines with J gene TRBJ2-4, with D unresolved. Germline V gene lookup returns CDR1 SGHVS and CDR2 FQNEAQ. The CDR3 is 11 amino acids. Deletions cut 7 bases from V and 2 bases from J, with 3 bases between.

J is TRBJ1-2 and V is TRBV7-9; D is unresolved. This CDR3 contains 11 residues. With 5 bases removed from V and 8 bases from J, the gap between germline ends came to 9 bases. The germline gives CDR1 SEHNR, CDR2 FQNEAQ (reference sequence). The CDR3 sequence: CASSLGIGYTF. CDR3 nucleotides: TGTGCCAGCAGCCTGGGGATAGGCTACACCTTC.

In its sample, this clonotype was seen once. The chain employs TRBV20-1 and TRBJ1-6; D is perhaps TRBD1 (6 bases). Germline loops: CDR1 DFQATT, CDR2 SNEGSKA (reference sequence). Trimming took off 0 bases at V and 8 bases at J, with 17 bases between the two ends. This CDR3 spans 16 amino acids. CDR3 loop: CSARERGLELYSPLHF. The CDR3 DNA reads TGCAGTGCTAGAGAGCGGGGGCTCGAGCTATATTCACCCCTCCACTTT.

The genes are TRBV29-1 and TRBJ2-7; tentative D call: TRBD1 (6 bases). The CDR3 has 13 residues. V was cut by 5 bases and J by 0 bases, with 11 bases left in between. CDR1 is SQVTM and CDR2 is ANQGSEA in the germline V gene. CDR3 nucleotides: TGCAGCGTTCGACAGGCTAGCTCCTACGAGCAGTACGTC. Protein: CSVRQASSYEQYV.

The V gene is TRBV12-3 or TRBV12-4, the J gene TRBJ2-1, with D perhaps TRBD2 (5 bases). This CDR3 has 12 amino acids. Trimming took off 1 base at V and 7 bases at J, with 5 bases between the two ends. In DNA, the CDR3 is TGTGCCAGCAGTTTAGGGGAGAATGAGCAGTTCTTC. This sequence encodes CASSLGENEQFF.

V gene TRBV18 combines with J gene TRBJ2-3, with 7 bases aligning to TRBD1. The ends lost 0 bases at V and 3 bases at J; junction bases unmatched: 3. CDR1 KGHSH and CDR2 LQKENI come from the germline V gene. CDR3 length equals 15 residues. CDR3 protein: CASSPPTGDTDTQYF. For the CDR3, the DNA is TGTGCCAGCTCACCACCCACAGGGGATACAGATACGCAGTATTTT. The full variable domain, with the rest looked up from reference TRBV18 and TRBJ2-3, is NAGVMQNPRHLVRRRGQEARLRCSPMKGHSHVYWYRQLPEEGLKFMVYLQKENIIDESGMPKERFSAEFPKEGPSILRIQQVVRGDSAAYFCASSPPTGDTDTQYFGPGTRLTVL.

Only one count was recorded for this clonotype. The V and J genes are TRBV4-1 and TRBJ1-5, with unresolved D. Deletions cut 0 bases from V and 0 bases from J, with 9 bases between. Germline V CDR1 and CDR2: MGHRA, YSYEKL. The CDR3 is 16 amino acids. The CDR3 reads CASSQELGNSNQPQHF. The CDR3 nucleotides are TGCGCCAGCAGCCAAGAGCTAGGGAATAGCAATCAGCCCCAGCATTTT.

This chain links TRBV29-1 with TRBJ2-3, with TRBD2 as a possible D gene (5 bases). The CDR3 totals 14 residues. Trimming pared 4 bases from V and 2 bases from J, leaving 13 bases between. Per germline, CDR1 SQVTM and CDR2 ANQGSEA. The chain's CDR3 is CSVGRGFNTDTQYF. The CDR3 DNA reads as TGCAGCGTTGGGAGAGGGTTTAACACAGATACGCAGTATTTT.

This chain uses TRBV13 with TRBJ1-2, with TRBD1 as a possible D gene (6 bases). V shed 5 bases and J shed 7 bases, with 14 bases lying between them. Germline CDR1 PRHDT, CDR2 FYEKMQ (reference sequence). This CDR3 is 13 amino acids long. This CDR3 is CASSPEGGFGYTF. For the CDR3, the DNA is TGTGCCAGCAGCCCGGAAGGGGGTTTTGGCTACACCTTC.